This T cell receptor beta chain stems from a study of T cells in localized non-small cell lung cancer. Whole-study findings and limits: Exceeding tumor, uninvolved adjacent lung had the highest T cell clonality. Detection in adjacent lung was observed for a median 57 of the top 100 tumor clones.

This clone appeared a single time. Its target is not known. The CDR3 is made up of 13 amino acids. The V end lost 5 bases, the J end lost 6 bases, and 12 bases lay between the germline ends. Germline V gene lookup returns CDR1 LNHNV and CDR2 YYDKDF (reference sequence). The protocol was immunoSEQ multiplex PCR, while the TCRdb copy is restricted to in-frame clones and leaves out a portion. The sample has tens of thousands of clones; 85% to 90% are singletons. The TCR sequence derives from a male donor at least 60 years old with stage III squamous cell lung carcinoma. The chain recombines TRBV15 with TRBJ2-3; tentatively, D is TRBD2 (6 bases). The sample consisted of peripheral blood, taken before any cancer treatment. The CDR3 coding sequence is TGTGCCACCAGCGTGTACCGGGGGGATACGCAGTATTTT. This gives the protein CATSVYRGDTQYF.